This TCR beta chain comes out of a study of Graves' ophthalmopathy and Graves' hyperthyroidism (dated by TCRdb to the late 2010s). Regarding the study in general: Peripheral blood samples were taken at the time of initial diagnosis, before any treatment was given. To tell Graves' ophthalmopathy apart from Graves' hyperthyroidism, and to predict which patients would progress to ophthalmopathy, the study relied on TCR beta repertoire signatures. In total, around 140 blood samples were TCR-sequenced: fewer than 50 ophthalmopathy, approximately 80 hyperthyroidism and some 17 hyperthyroidism-to-ophthalmopathy patients. To explore V-J signatures that distinguish ophthalmopathy from hyperthyroidism, a discovery set of more than 90 patients was enrolled, made up of around 44 with ophthalmopathy and some 58 with stable hyperthyroidism. An independent validation cohort was composed of 18 to 20 hyperthyroidism patients and some 16 patients who later progressed from hyperthyroidism to ophthalmopathy. T-cell repertoires of thyroid tissue and blood were compared in five or six hyperthyroidism patients. Following sample collection, hyperthyroidism patients were given methimazole at a starting dose of 30 mg daily, and ophthalmopathy patients were given high-dose intravenous methylprednisolone. General study outcomes and caveats: Most expanded thyroid clonotypes with a frequency above 0.001 also appeared in blood, which suggests that blood repertoires may reflect the immune response in the thyroid. Sample size was not predetermined statistically, and investigators were not blinded to group allocation. In validation, the model predicted ophthalmopathy progression with about 70% sensitivity and 72% to 80% specificity; roughly 11 predicted patients were CT-confirmed with GO in a median of about 7.1 months. In cross-validation, the 13-signature model distinguished ophthalmopathy from stable hyperthyroidism with nearly 90% sensitivity and nearly 82% specificity, and in the test set the corresponding values were approximately 80% and 68%.

Concerning this clonotype itself: Its antigen is unknown. Per-nucleotide qualities are absent, and no much larger clonotype sits a single base away.

The germline V gene (reference sequence) supplies CDR1 LNHDA and CDR2 SQIVND. At the junction V is shortened by 1 base and J by 6 bases, with 12 bases in between. CDR3 length: 15 amino acids, cysteine to phenylalanine. Only the CDR3 part of the read is kept: 45 bases, read in frame from the first base. For repertoire sequencing, the TCR beta CDR3 regions were amplified from RNA transcripts. A first-round RT-PCR used HTBI primers with the Qiagen OneStep RT-PCR kit, followed by a second-round multiplex PCR, size selection and purification. The libraries underwent paired-end sequencing with 100 bp reads on an Illumina HiSeq2000. As for the original processing: SOAPnuke was used to process the reads, throwing out any read that had adapters, had uncalled bases, had a mean Phred below 15, or lacked an exact constant-primer or identifier match. High-quality paired reads were merged with COPE v1.2.5. Each unique nucleotide sequence was defined as a clonotype, and clonotypes were aligned to IMGT TRB V, D and J references with MiTCR v1.1. The analysis was limited to V-J combinations with a frequency above 0.0001, which together covered approximately 99% of the repertoires. A TCR clonal expansion and chaos score per V-J combination was defined as the ratio of F50 clonal expansion to chaos observed in the TCRdist matrix. Welch's t-statistics and random forest were used to reduce features to over ten V-J combinations, which were fed into a naive Bayes classifier. The Morisita-Horn index was used to measure how similar the thyroid and blood repertoires were. TCRdb cleaned the public reads at Q25 with fastp, built clones with MiXCR and kept in-frame beta chains. Here each entry gathers all rows of one CDR3 protein and keeps the most common genes and DNA. Clone size and V and J calls follow TCRdb, not the original study. This sample has about 25,000 distinct CDR3 sequences in its table, and about 44% of those were observed once. The leading ten clones occupy approximately 6.7% of the sample.

Hyperthyroidism was considered stable if no progression to ophthalmopathy occurred within 18 months of follow-up. Patients with hyperthyroidism were aged 18 to 65 years, had been newly diagnosed, and had a disease duration of less than 2 months. Patients with other autoimmune diseases, uncontrolled infections, pregnancy or lactation were excluded. Diagnosis was based on clinical symptoms, serum thyroxine, TRAb, thyroid ultrasound and orbital computed tomography. PBMCs were isolated from about 10 ml of fresh peripheral blood by Ficoll-Paque density gradient centrifugation. Trizol reagent was used to extract the total RNA, and its quality was then checked on an Agilent 2100 Bioanalyzer.

The chain uses TRBV19 and TRBJ2-2, with a weak D call of TRBD2 (5 bases match). The specimen was peripheral blood. The clonotype comes from an adult woman with stable Graves' hyperthyroidism. The sequenced DNA: TGTGCCAGTAGTATAGGAGTAGGGAGCGCCGGGGAGCTGTTTTTT. This codes for CASSIGVGSAGELFF.